This TCR beta chain was profiled in a study of blood T cell repertoires in COVID-19. Across the whole study: COVID-19 samples from acute and convalescent phases originated in the United States, Italy and Spain.

This clone was detected once. Deletions cut 5 bases from V and 1 base from J, with 9 bases between. CDR1 is SGHVS, CDR2 FQNEAQ, per germline. The CDR3 covers 13 residues. The protocol was immunoSEQ multiplex PCR, while the TCRdb copy is restricted to in-frame clones and leaves out a portion. The sample consists of about 180,000 clones, approximately 80% of them appearing once. Sequencing input: peripheral blood. This TCR was recovered from a human donor in a cohort sampled during active COVID-19. The chain couples TRBV7-8 to TRBJ2-7; D may be TRBD2 (5 bases). The CDR3 region is CASSRGLSYEQYF. In nucleotides, the CDR3 is TGTGCCAGCAGCCGTGGACTGTCCTACGAGCAGTACTTC.